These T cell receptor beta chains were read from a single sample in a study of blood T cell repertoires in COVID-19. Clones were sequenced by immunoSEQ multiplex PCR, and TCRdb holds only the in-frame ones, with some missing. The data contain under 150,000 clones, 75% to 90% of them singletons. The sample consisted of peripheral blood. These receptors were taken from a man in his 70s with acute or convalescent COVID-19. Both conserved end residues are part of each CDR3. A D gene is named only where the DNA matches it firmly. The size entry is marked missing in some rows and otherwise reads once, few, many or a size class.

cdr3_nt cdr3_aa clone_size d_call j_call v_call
TGCGCCAGCAGCTTGCAGGGCAGAAACACTGAAGCTTTCTTT CASSLQGRNTEAFF once - TRBJ1-1 TRBV5-1
TGTGCCAGCAGCTCAAATGCGGGGGGCATGACAGATACGCAGTATTTT CASSSNAGGMTDTQYF - TRBD2 TRBJ2-3 TRBV7-2
TGTGCCAGCTCACCCAACACCTTAACGTCGAGCGGCTATGGCTACACCTTC CASSPNTLTSSGYGYTF - - TRBJ1-2 TRBV18
TGTGCCAGCAGCCAAAAGAGGGACAGGGGTTCACCCCTCCACTTT CASSQKRDRGSPLHF - TRBD1 TRBJ1-6 TRBV4-2
TGTGCCAGCACCCTAGGGGGCGGTGGCTACACCTTC CASTLGGGGYTF - TRBD1 TRBJ1-2 TRBV12-3/TRBV12-4
TGCGCCAGCAGCCAGGGGGACAGTCTAAACACCGGGGAGCTGTTTTTT CASSQGDSLNTGELFF few TRBD1 TRBJ2-2 TRBV4-1
TGTGCCACCAGCAGAGGAGGGAACACTGAAGCTTTCTTT CATSRGGNTEAFF - - TRBJ1-1 TRBV15
TGTGCCAGCAGTTACTCGTCGGGGGGCAATACCTACGAGCAGTACTTC CASSYSSGGNTYEQYF few - TRBJ2-7 TRBV6-5
TGTGCCAGCAGCTTTGGAGCGGGGGGTCTCTATGAGCAGTTCTTC CASSFGAGGLYEQFF - TRBD2 TRBJ2-1 TRBV5-6
TGTGCCAGCTGTAGACAGGTGAACACTGAAGCTTTCTTT CASCRQVNTEAFF - - TRBJ1-1 TRBV6-5
TGTGCCAGCAGTACGGGACAGGGAGGGGGGTATGTCTACACCTTC CASSTGQGGGYVYTF - TRBD1 TRBJ1-2 TRBV27
TGTGCCAGCAGCCCGCAGGGGCTAGTTGAAGCTTTCTTT CASSPQGLVEAFF - - TRBJ1-1 TRBV7-2
TGCGCCAGCAGCCTGACTACAGGGGGCCTACGGAACACCATATATTTT CASSLTTGGLRNTIYF - TRBD1 TRBJ1-3 TRBV5-1
TGTGCCAGCAGCCTTCAGGGGACGAACACCGGGGAGCTGTTTTTT CASSLQGTNTGELFF - - TRBJ2-2 TRBV3-1/TRBV3-2
TGTGCCAGCAGCTTAAGCGGGGGACAGTTGGGAGCCCAGCATTTT CASSLSGGQLGAQHF few TRBD1 TRBJ1-5 TRBV6-2/TRBV6-3
TGTGCCAGTAGTATCGGCAGGGGGACCGGGAGCTATGGCTACACCTTC CASSIGRGTGSYGYTF large TRBD1 TRBJ1-2 TRBV19
TGTGCCAGCAGTCAGGGCGGATATAGCAATCAGCCCCAGCATTTT CASSQGGYSNQPQHF once - TRBJ1-5 TRBV11-2
TGTGCCAGCAGTTATATGGGAGGGAGCTCCTACGAGCAGTACTTC CASSYMGGSSYEQYF - TRBD2 TRBJ2-7 TRBV27